This T cell receptor beta chain was sequenced during a study of CD8+CD57+ T cells in acquired aplastic anemia. Study overall: Roughly 3.2 ug was the average amount of DNA from sorted CD4+ and CD8+ cells.

Concerning this clonotype itself: Its antigen remains unidentified.

Whoever was chosen for sequencing had shown CD8+CD57+ cell expansion by flow cytometry. Diagnosis of severe acquired aplastic anemia applied to all patients. Patients had not yet gotten any therapy when their blood was taken for sampling. This CDR3 is built from 11 residues. Germline CDR1 is DFQATT and CDR2 is SNEGSKA (reference sequence). V was pared by 0 bases and J by 9 bases, with 9 bases between. CDR3 and TCR beta VDJ profiling relied on a genomic DNA template. TCRdb independently ran MiXCR on the reads; one entry per CDR3 protein. The repertoire consists of 200,000 to 250,000 distinct CDR3 sequences, with 50% to 70% occurring once and the leading ten covering around three fifths. The study, taken as a whole, reports: Found in both controls and patients were fewer than 35 CD8+ CDR3 sequences.

Sequenced sample: sorted CD4+, CD8+, or CD8+CD57+ T cells (not recorded which) from PBMCs. The chain couples TRBV20-1 to TRBJ2-7; D might be TRBD2 (5 bases). The source of this sequence is a human donor with aplastic anemia. CDR3 DNA sequence: TGCAGTGCTAGAGATGAACGGGGGCAGTACTTC. Protein product: CSARDERGQYF.